This T cell receptor (beta chain) originates from a study of shared clonotypes between healthy human individuals. On the study more broadly: The cohort comprised a couple of women and a few men. Their ages spanned 18 to 49 years. Study-wide results and limits: Exclusively blood specimens were collected; tissue repertoires likely differ. Rarefaction curves obtained for sorted subsets showed sequencing incomplete despite large depth.

TCRdb's table, derived via immunoSEQ multiplex PCR, lists solely in-frame clones and lacks some. Here the sample spans 1.5 million to 1.9 million clones, nearly 99% being singletons. In the CD4+ fraction, cells were divided into CD45RA+ naive and CD45RA-negative memory subsets. Notes on this clone: The antigen is unknown.

The CDR3 loop spans 14 amino acids. Germline assignment: CDR1 MDHEN and CDR2 SYDVKM. Between the trimmed V and J ends, which lost 7 bases and 2 bases, there was a span of 15 bases. The sample consisted of naive CD4+ T cells sorted from blood. Subset of the sample: CD45RA+ positively selected. The rearrangement uses TRBV28 and TRBJ2-7, with D possibly matching TRBD2 (6 bases). The sequence was collected from a man under 40 in good health. The CDR3 loop is CASIPGSWAYEQYF. The CDR3 nucleotides read TGTGCCAGCATCCCCGGGAGTTGGGCCTACGAGCAGTACTTC.